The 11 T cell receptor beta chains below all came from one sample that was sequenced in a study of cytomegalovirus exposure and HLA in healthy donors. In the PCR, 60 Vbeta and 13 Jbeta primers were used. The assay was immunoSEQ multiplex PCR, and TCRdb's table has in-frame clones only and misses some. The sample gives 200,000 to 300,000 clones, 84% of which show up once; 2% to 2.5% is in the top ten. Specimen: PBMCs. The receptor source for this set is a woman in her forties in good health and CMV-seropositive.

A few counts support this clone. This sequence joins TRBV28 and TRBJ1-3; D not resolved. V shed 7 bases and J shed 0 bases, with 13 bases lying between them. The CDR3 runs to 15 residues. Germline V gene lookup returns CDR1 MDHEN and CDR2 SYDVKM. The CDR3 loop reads CASKRGRSSGNTIYF. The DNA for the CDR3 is TGTGCCAGCAAACGCGGGAGGAGCTCTGGAAACACCATATATTTT.

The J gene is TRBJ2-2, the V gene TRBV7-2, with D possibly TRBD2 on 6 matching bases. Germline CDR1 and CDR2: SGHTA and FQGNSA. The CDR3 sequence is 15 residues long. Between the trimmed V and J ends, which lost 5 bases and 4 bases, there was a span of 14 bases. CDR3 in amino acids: CASSLQTSPTGELFF. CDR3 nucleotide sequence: TGTGCCAGCAGCCTCCAGACTAGTCCCACCGGGGAGCTGTTTTTT.

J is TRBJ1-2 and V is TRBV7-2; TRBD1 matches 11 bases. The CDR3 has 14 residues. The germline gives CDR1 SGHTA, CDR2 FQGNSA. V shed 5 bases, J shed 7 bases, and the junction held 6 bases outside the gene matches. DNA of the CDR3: TGTGCCAGCAGCAGGGACAGGGGGGCCCCTGGCTACACCTTC. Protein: CASSRDRGAPGYTF.

Written as DNA, the CDR3 is TGTGCCAGCAGTGACAGGGCCAAAGCTTTCTTT. Translating it yields CASSDRAKAFF. This chain uses TRBV25-1 with TRBJ1-1; D might be TRBD1 (5 bases). Germline V gives CDR1 MGHDK, CDR2 SYGVNS. The V gene lost 3 bases and the J gene lost 9 bases, with 8 bases spanning the gap. This CDR3 contains 11 residues.

CDR3 nucleotide sequence: TGCGCCAGCAGCCCTAAAGACGCGGTTAGCTCCTACAATGAGCAGTTCTTC. This gives the protein CASSPKDAVSSYNEQFF. The chain recombines TRBV4-1 with TRBJ2-1, with D unresolved. Germline V gives CDR1 MGHRA, CDR2 YSYEKL. The CDR3 extends over 17 amino acids. V was shortened by 4 bases and J by 0 bases, with 16 bases between the two germline ends.

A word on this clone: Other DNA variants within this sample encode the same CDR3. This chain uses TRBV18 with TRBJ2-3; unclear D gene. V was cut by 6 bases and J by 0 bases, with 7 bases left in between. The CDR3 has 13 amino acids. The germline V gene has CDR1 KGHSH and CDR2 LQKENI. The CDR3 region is CASSPPSTDTQYF. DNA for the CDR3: TGTGCCAGCTCTCCTCCTAGCACAGATACGCAGTATTTT. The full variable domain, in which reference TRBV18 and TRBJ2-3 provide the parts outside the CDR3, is NAGVMQNPRHLVRRRGQEARLRCSPMKGHSHVYWYRQLPEEGLKFMVYLQKENIIDESGMPKERFSAEFPKEGPSILRIQQVVRGDSAAYFCASSPPSTDTQYFGPGTRLTVL.

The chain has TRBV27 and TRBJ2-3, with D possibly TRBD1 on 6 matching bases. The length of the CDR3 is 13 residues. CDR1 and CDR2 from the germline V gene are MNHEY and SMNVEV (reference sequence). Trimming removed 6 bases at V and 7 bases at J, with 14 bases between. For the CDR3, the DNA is TGTGCCAGCAGGGACAGTTCCAGAAATACGCAGTATTTT. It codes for CASRDSSRNTQYF.

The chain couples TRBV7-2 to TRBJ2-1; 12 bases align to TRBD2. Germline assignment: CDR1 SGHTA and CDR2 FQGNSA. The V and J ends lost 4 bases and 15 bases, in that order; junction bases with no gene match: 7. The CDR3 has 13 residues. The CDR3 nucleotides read TGTGCCAGCAGCTCAGGACTAGCGGGACGGTGGTTCTTC. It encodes CASSSGLAGRWFF.

The chain's CDR3 is CASSPQTGGYTEAFF. DNA of the CDR3: TGCGCCAGCAGCCCCCAGACAGGGGGTTACACTGAAGCTTTCTTT. V usage is TRBV4-3 and J usage is TRBJ1-1, with 9 bases aligning to TRBD1. With 4 bases clipped from V and 3 bases from J, the junction kept 6 bases outside the gene matches. The CDR3 has 15 amino acids. The germline V gene encodes CDR1 LGHNA and CDR2 YSLEER.

CDR3 in amino acids: CASRSRGLNTEAFF. The CDR3 DNA reads TGTGCCAGTAGGTCCAGGGGCTTGAACACTGAAGCTTTCTTT. The chain combines TRBV19 with TRBJ1-1, with D possibly TRBD1 on 6 matching bases. The CDR3 sequence is 14 residues long. CDR1 is LNHDA and CDR2 is SQIVND in the germline V gene (reference sequence). The germline V and J ends were trimmed by 6 bases and 0 bases, with 11 bases remaining between them. The full variable domain, in which reference TRBV19 and TRBJ1-1 provide the parts outside the CDR3, is DGGITQSPKYLFRKEGQNVTLSCEQNLNHDAMYWYRQDPGQGLRLIYYSQIVNDFQKGDIAEGYSVSREKKESFPLTVTSAQKNPTAFYLCASRSRGLNTEAFFGQGTRLTVV.

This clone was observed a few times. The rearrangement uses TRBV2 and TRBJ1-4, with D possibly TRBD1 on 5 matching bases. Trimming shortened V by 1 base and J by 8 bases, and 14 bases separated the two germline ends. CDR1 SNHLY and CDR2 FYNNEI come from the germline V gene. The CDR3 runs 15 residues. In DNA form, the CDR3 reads TGTGCCAGCAGTGAAGAGGGCAGGGTCGCGGAAAAACTGTTTTTT. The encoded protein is CASSEEGRVAEKLFF. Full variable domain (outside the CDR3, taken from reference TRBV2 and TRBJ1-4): EPEVTQTPSHQVTQMGQEVILRCVPISNHLYFYWYRQILGQKVEFLVSFYNNEISEKSEIFDDQFSVERPDGSNFTLKIRSTKLEDSAMYFCASSEEGRVAEKLFFGSGTQLSVL.